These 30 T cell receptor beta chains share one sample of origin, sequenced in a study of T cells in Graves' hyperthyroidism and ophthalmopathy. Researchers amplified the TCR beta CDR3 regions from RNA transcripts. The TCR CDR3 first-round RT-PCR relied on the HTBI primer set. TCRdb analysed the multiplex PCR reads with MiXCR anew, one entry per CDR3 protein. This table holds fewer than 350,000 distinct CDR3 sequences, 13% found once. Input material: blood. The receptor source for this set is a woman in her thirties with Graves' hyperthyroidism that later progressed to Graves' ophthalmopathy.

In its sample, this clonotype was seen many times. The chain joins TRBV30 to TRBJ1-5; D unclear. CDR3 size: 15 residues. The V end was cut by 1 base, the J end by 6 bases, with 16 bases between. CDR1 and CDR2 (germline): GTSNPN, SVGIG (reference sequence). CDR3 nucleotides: TGTGCCTGGAGTGGGATTACGGGAGAGGGTCAGCCCCAGCATTTT. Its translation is CAWSGITGEGQPQHF. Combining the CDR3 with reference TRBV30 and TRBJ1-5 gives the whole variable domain SQTIHQWPATLVQPVGSPLSLECTVEGTSNPNLYWYRQAAGRGLQLLFYSVGIGQISSEVPQNLSASRPQDRQFILSSKKLLLSDSGFYLCAWSGITGEGQPQHFGDGTRLSIL.

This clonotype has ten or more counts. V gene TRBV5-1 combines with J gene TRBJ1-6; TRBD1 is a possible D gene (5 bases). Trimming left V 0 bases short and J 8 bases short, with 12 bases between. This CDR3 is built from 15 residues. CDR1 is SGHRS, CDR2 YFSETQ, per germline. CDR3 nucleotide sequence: TGCGCCAGCAGCTTGGCCGGCGGCAGGGATTCACCCCTCCACTTT. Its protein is CASSLAGGRDSPLHF. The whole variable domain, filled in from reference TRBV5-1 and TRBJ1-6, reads KAGVTQTPRYLIKTRGQQVTLSCSPISGHRSVSWYQQTPGQGLQFLFEYFSETQRNKGNFPGRFSGRQFSNSRSEMNVSTLELGDSALYLCASSLAGGRDSPLHFGNGTRLTVT.

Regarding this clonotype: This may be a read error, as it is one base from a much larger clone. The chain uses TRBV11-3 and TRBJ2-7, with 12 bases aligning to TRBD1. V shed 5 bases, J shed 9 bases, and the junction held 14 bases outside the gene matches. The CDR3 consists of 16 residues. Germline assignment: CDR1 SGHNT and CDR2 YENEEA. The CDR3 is CASSPGPGQGAVGQYF. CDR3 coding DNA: TGTGCCAGCAGCCCCGGACCGGGACAGGGGGCAGTCGGGCAGTACTTC.

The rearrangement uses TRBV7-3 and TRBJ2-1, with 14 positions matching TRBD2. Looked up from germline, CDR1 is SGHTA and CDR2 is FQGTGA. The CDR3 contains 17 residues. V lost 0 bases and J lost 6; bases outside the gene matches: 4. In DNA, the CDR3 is TGTGCCAGCAGCTTAACATCGGGACTAGCGGGAGTCAATGAGCAGTTCTTC. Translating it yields CASSLTSGLAGVNEQFF.

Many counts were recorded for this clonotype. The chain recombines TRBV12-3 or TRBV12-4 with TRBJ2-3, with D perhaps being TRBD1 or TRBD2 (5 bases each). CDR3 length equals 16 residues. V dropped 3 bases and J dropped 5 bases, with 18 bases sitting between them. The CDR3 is CASSFPLGLGGDTQYF. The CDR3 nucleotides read TGTGCCAGCAGTTTCCCCTTGGGGCTCGGAGGAGATACGCAGTATTTT.

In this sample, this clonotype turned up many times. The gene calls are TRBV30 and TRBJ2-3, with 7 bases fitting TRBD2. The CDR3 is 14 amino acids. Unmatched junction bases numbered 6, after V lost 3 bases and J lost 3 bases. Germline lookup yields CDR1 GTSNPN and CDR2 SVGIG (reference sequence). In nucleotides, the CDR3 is TGTGCCTGGAGGTGGGGCGGGAGAACAGATACGCAGTATTTT. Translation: CAWRWGGRTDTQYF.

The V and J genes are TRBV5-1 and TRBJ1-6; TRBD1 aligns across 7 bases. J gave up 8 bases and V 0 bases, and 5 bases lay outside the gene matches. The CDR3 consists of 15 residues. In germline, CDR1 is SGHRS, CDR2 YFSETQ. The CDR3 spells CASSLALQGYSPLHF. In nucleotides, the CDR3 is TGCGCCAGCAGCTTGGCCCTACAGGGGTATTCACCCCTCCACTTT.

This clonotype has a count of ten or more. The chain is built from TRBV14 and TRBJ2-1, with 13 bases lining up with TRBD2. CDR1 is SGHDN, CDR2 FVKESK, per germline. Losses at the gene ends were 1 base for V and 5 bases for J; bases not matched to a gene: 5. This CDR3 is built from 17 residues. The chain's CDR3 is CASSQARLAGGNNEQFF. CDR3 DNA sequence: TGTGCCAGCAGCCAAGCTAGACTAGCGGGAGGAAACAATGAGCAGTTCTTC.

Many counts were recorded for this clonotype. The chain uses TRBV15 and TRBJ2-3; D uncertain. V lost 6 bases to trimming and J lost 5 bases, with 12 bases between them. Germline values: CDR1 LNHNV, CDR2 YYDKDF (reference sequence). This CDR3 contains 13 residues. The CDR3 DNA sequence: TGTGCCACCAGGCCGGAGAATGTAGATACGCAGTATTTT. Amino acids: CATRPENVDTQYF.

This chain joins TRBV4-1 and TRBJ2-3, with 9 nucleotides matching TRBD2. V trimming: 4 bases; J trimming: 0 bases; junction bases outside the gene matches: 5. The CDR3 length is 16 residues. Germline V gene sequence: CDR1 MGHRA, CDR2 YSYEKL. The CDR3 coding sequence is TGCGCCAGCAGCCCGGCTAGCGGGACTAGCACAGATACGCAGTATTTT. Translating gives CASSPASGTSTDTQYF.

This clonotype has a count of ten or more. The CDR3 nucleotides are TGTGCCAGCAGTTCGTCCCGTTGGACTAATGAAAAACTGTTTTTT. Translation gives CASSSSRWTNEKLFF. The chain joins TRBV6-1 to TRBJ1-4; the D is unclear. Germline assignment: CDR1 MNHNS and CDR2 SASEGT. V was shortened by 5 bases and J by 2 bases, with 12 bases between the two germline ends. The CDR3 runs 15 residues.

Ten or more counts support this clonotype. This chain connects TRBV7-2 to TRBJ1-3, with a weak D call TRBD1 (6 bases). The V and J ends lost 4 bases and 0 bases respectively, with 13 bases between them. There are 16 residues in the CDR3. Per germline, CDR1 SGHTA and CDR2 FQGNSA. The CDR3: CASSYRGGDSGNTIYF. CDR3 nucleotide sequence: TGTGCCAGCAGCTACCGAGGGGGGGACTCTGGAAACACCATATATTTT.

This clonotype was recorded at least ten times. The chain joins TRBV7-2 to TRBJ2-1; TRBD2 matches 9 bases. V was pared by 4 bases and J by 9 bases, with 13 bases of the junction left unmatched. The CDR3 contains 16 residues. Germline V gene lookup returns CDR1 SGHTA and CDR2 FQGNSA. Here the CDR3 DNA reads TGTGCCAGCAGCTCTCATAGCGGGAGTATTTTGGGTGAGCAGTTCTTC. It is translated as CASSSHSGSILGEQFF.

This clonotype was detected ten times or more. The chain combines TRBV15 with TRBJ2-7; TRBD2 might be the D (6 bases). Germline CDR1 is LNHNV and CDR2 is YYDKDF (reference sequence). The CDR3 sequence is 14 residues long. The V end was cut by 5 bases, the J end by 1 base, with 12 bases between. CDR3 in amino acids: CATSSSSGSYEQYF. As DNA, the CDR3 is TGTGCCACCAGCTCGTCCAGCGGGTCCTACGAGCAGTACTTC.

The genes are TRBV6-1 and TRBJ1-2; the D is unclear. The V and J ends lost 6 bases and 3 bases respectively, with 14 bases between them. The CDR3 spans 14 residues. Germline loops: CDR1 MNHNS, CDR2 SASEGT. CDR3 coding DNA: TGTGCCAGCAGGGACCCAGGAATAGACTATGGCTACACCTTC. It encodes CASRDPGIDYGYTF.

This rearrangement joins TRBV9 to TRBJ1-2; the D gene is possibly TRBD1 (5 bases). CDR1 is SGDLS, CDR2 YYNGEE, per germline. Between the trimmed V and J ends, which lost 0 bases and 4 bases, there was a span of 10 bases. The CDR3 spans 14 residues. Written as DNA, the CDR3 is TGTGCCAGCAGCGTAGGAGGGACCCTCTATGGCTACACCTTC. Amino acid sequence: CASSVGGTLYGYTF.

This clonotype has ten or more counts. The CDR3, as DNA: TGTGCCAGCAGCACCAACCCCCTAGACAATGAGCAGTTCTTC. Protein sequence: CASSTNPLDNEQFF. The rearrangement links TRBV7-9 to TRBJ2-1; no firm D call. This CDR3 region has 14 residues. CDR1 and CDR2 from the germline V gene are SEHNR and FQNEAQ (reference sequence). V shed 5 bases and J shed 5 bases, with 13 bases lying between them. Together with reference TRBV7-9 and TRBJ2-1, the CDR3 gives the full variable domain: DTGVSQNPRHKITKRGQNVTFRCDPISEHNRLYWYRQTLGQGPEFLTYFQNEAQLEKSRLLSDRFSAERPKGSFSTLEIQRTEQGDSAMYLCASSTNPLDNEQFFGPGTRLTVL.

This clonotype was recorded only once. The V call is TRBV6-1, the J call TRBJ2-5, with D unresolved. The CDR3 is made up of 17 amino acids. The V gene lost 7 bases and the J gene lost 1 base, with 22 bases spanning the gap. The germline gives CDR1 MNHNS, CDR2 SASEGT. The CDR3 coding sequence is TGTGCCAGCAAGGTCCCACCAAAAGGGCGTTTCCAAGAGACCCAGTACTTC. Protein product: CASKVPPKGRFQETQYF.

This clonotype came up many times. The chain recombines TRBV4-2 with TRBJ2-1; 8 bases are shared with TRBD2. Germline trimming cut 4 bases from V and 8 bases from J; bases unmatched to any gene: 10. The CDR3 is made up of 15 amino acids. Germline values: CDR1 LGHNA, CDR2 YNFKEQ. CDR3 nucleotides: TGTGCCAGCAGCCGTAGCGGGAATGTTGGGGATGAGCAGTTCTTC. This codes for CASSRSGNVGDEQFF.

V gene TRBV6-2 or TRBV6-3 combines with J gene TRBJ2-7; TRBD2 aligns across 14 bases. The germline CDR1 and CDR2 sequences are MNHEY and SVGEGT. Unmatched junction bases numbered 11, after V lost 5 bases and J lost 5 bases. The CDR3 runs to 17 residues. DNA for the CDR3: TGTGCCAGCAGTGGGACTAGCGGGAGCCAGCTTGCAGACGAGCAGTACTTC. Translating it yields CASSGTSGSQLADEQYF.

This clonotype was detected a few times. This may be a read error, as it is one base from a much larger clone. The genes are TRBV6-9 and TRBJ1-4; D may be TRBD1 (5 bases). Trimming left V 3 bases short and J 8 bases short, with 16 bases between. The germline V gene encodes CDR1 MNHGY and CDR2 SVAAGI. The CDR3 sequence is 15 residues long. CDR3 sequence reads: CASSYGGGRGEKLFF. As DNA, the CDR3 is TGTGCCAGCAGTTACGGGGGGGGGAGAGGAGAAAAACTGTTTTTT.

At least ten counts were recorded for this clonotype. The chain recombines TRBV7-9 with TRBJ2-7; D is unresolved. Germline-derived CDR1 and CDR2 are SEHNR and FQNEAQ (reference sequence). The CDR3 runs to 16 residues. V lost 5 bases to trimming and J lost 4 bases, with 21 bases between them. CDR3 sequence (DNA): TGTGCCAGCAGCCCCTCCCCGGGCAGACCTCCTTACGAGCAGTACTTC. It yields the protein CASSPSPGRPPYEQYF.

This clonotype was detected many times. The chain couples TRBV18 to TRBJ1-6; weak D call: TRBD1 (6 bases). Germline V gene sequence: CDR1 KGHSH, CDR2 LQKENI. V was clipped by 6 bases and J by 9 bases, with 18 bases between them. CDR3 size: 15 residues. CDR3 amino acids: CASSPRQAKGSPLHF. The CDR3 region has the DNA TGTGCCAGCTCGCCGAGACAGGCAAAGGGTTCACCCCTCCACTTT.

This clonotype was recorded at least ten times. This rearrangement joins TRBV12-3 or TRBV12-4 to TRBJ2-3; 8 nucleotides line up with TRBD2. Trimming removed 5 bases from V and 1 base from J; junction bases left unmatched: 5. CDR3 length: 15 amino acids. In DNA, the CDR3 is TGTGCCAGCAGTCTACGGGAGGGGGGCACAGATACGCAGTATTTT. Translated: CASSLREGGTDTQYF.

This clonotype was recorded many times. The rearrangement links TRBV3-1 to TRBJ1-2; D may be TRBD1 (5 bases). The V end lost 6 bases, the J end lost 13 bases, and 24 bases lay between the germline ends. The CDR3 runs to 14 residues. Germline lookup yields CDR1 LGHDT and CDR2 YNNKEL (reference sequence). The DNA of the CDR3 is TGTGCCAGCAGTCCCTCGGGGGAGGATCGGGTCGGCACCTTC. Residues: CASSPSGEDRVGTF.

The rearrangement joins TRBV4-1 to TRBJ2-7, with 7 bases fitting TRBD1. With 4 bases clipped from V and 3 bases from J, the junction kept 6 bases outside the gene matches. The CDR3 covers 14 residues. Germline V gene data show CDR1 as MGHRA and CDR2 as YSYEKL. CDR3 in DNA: TGCGCCAGCAGCCTCCGACAGGGTTTCTACGAGCAGTACTTC. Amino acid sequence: CASSLRQGFYEQYF.

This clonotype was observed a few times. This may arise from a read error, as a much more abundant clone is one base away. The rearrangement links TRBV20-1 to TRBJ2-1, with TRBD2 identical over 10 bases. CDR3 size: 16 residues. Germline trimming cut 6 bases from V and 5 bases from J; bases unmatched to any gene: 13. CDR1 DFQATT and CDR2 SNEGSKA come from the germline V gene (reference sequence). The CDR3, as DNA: TGCAGTGCCTCGACGCTAGCGGGAGCGGGCCACAATGAGCAGTTCTTC. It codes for CSASTLAGAGHNEQFF.

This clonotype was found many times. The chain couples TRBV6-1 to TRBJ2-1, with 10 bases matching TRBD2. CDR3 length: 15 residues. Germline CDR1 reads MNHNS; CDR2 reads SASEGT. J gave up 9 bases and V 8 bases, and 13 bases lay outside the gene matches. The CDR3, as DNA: TGTGCCAGCGCGCTAAGAGCGGGAGGGCCGGTTGAGCAGTTCTTC. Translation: CASALRAGGPVEQFF.

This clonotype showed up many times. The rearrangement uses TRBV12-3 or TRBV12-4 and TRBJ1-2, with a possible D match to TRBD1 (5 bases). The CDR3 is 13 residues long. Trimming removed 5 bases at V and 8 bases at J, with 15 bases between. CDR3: CASSQGLTGGYTF. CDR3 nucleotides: TGTGCCAGCAGTCAGGGCCTAACGGGAGGCTACACCTTC.

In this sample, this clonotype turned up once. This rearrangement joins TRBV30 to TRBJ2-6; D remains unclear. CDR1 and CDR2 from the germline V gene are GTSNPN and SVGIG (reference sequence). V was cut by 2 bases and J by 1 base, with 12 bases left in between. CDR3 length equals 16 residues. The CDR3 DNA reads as TGTGCCTGGAGTAATGTTGACGTTTCTGGGGCCAACGTCCTGACTTTC. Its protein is CAWSNVDVSGANVLTF.